The present TCR beta chain was sequenced within a study of spatial heterogeneity in lung cancer. Study-level points and caveats: In tumors, expanded intratumoral alpha and beta TCR counts tracked mutation counts.

The V segment lost 8 bases and the J segment 2 bases; nucleotides outside the gene matches: 3. Germline assignment: CDR1 MNHEY and CDR2 SVGAGI. The CDR3 has 15 residues. This clonotype was recorded at least ten times. Its target is not known. TCRdb analysed the 5' RACE reads with MiXCR anew, one entry per CDR3 protein. This table has about 13,000 distinct CDR3 sequences, about 6.8% appearing once. Time point meaning: sample taken at primary tumor resection. Unsorted whole RNA from tumor, nontumor lung or frozen PBMC underwent sequencing. The starting material was lung tumor tissue, obtained at surgery. This chain connects TRBV6-5 to TRBJ2-2; 12 bases agree with TRBD2. The receptor was derived from a female donor with early-stage non-small cell lung cancer. This CDR3 is CASQGLAGNTGELFF. The CDR3 DNA reads TGTGCCAGCCAGGGACTAGCGGGTAACACCGGGGAGCTGTTTTTT.